The clone carrying this T cell receptor (beta chain) was seen ten or more times. Its antigen is undetermined. Via MiXCR, TCRdb re-called the 5' RACE reads, giving one row per CDR3 protein. The table includes 17,000 or so distinct CDR3 sequences, roughly 2.6% detected once. This CDR3 comprises 13 residues. Trimming shortened V by 7 bases and J by 0 bases, and 10 bases separated the two germline ends. Germline V gene data show CDR1 as SGHVS and CDR2 as FNYEAQ. The entry originates in a study of neurological immune-mediated disorders. Regarding the study as a whole: Phylogenetically, 18 of 34 multiple sclerosis patients' repertoires fell into one related-CDR3 cluster, a possible signature.

This rearrangement joins TRBV7-6 to TRBJ2-7, with D possibly being TRBD1 or TRBD2 (5 bases each). This sequence originates from a woman aged 18-30 years with multiple sclerosis. Sequenced sample: PBMCs. DNA for the CDR3: TGTGCCAGCACCCGGGGCCCCTCCTACGAGCAGTACTTC. It translates to CASTRGPSYEQYF.